This record looks at one T cell receptor beta chain sequence and its context. What this receptor recognizes is not known. No base-level quality is on record; no much larger clone is a single base apart. Preparation of the library involved the immunoSEQ multiplex PCR assay. For the multiplex PCR, a mixture combining 60 forward primers for TCR Vbeta segments and 13 reverse primers for TCR Jbeta segments was used. Amplification of the CDR3 region of rearranged TCR beta genes was performed with a multiplex PCR assay on genomic DNA. The Illumina HiSeq System was used to sequence the amplified TCR beta libraries as 87-base-pair reads. In the paper's pipeline: In a later analysis, some 80 million unique TCR beta chains were counted across the roughly 610 repertoires, and around 10 million of these chains were shared by at least two donors. A nearest-neighbor algorithm error-corrected the raw reads and collapsed the reads into unique sequences, merging closely related sequences to remove PCR and sequencing errors. V, D and J gene segments were assigned by aligning CDR3 sequences to IMGT reference sequences. Each retained sequence needed at least a six-nucleotide match to both a V gene segment and a J gene segment. Rearrangements were classified as productive when the CDR3 lacked stop codons and remained in frame with V and J, and all other rearrangements were classified as non-productive. CDR3 was defined by IMGT convention, running from the second conserved V-encoded cysteine to the conserved J-encoded phenylalanine. In an earlier analysis of more than 550 of the donors, sequences lacking an unambiguous match to a single V gene segment were excluded. In an earlier analysis of 450 to 750 of the donors, a V segment was called functional when productive rearrangements were above 56.7%, and segregating when the standard deviation between donors exceeded 5%. A statistical classification framework was developed to diagnose cytomegalovirus status using the catalog of TCR beta chain sequences. V and J gene assignment, in a later analysis, came from comparing TCR nucleotide sequences with IMGT/GENE-DB human TR gene sequences. In a later analysis, CDR3 sequences and most-parsimonious VDJ recombination scenarios were assigned using the TCRdist pipeline. In a later analysis, each TCR beta chain was defined by its CDR3 amino acid sequence together with its V-gene family, and reads lacking a unique V-gene family were excluded. A later analysis removed roughly 590 highly shared, low-generation-probability nucleotide sequences to deal with suspected cross-contamination and a sequencing artifact. In a later analysis, a clonal expansion index was calculated for each public chain from normalized within-repertoire ranks of inferred template counts. Generation probabilities in a later analysis came from a VDJ recombination model fitted to out-of-frame rearrangements, and those results were checked against IGoR. In a later analysis, TCR-TCR, TCR-HLA and TCR-CMV co-occurrence was scored with hypergeometric tests, and a repertoire-size bias correction was applied to TCR pairs. False discovery rates were estimated in a later analysis by permuting HLA or CMV assignments 20 times. In a later analysis, co-occurring TCRs were grouped with DBSCAN, and TCRdist sequence similarity was added when clustering was performed within HLA-allele-positive subsets. Repertoires with fewer than 30,000 or more than 120,000 public chains, plus five repertoires with anomalous nucleotide sharing, were excluded from co-occurrence clustering. In TCRdb, the immuneACCESS table is reduced to in-frame sequences with V and J assigned. These tables do not hold every clone; where another copy was compared, an unresolved V gene accounts for under half, and the others remain unexplained. V, J and clone size were drawn from that table, and D and trimming were deduced from the DNA. A total of about 180,000 clones appear in this sample, over 75% of them only once. The ten biggest clones cover over 2% of the sample.

This entry belongs to a study of cytomegalovirus exposure and HLA in healthy donors (dated by TCRdb to between 2016 and 2019). For the wider study: An earlier analysis of fewer than 750 of the donors reported under 300 Gb of sequence data and 117 million unique TCR beta sequences obtained from about 170 million T cells. The study combined high-throughput TCR immunosequencing, statistical association of individual TCRs with disease status, and machine learning to predict cytomegalovirus infection status. The study was designed to test whether signatures of past pathogen exposure could be identified by cataloging public T cell receptors. HLA typing covered class I and class II loci at four-digit resolution. Alongside the repertoire data, information on donor age, sex, ethnicity and CMV serostatus was compiled. Every discovery cohort repertoire had been produced on one sequencing platform. The study used immunosequencing to profile the T cell repertoires of more than 650 subjects and linked those repertoires to cytomegalovirus serostatus. Among roughly 400 genotyped donors of the cohort, an average of roughly 230,000 unique TCR beta nucleotide sequences was sequenced per donor, of which 15% to 20% were non-productive. Roughly 5 DR-DQ haplotypes were handled as single units for association and clustering, since linkage in the cohort was strong. Besides the first cohort of some 670 subjects, a separate validation cohort made up of roughly 120 different subjects was used. A later analysis re-analyzed previously published TCR beta repertoires from roughly 630 donors and added high-resolution HLA genotyping to study TCR occurrence patterns. Approximately 330 gigabases of sequencing data and around 90 million unique TCR sequences made up an early release that covered some 640 HLA-typed donors. The later analysis used no new phenotypic data to find candidate immune exposures, relying instead on TCR beta sequences and their occurrence across donors. Of the roughly 400 genotyped donors, approximately 80% fell in the genetic ancestry cluster associated with self-reported Caucasian donors. In an earlier analysis of around 540 of the donors, high-throughput TCR beta sequencing was used to judge whether each TCR beta V gene segment behaved as functional or pseudogenic. Typing coverage differed by locus: A, B, C, DRB1 and DQB1 were typed in roughly 620-640 donors, DQA1 in roughly 510, DPA1 in 600 to 610, and DPB1 in about 450. In a later genetic analysis, genome-wide SNP genotypes for 398 of the 666 donors were used, and that subset was treated as a discovery cohort.

Broader findings and caveats from the paper: V-gene and J-gene trimming of TCR beta chains was associated with a missense DCLRE1C variant in a later genetic analysis, and the association was replicated in an independent cohort. Compared with the approximately 700-donor mean, donors in an Asian-associated ancestry cluster had fewer N-insertions in productive TCRs, according to a later genetic analysis. In a later analysis, 16,951 TCR beta sequences were associated with specific HLA alleles at a false discovery rate of 0.05. In both the original and validation cohorts, the classifier was reported to diagnose cytomegalovirus status with high specificity and sensitivity. When HLA alleles, especially DR and DQ, strongly co-occurred, TCR associations were difficult to assign to individual alleles. HLA typing was unavailable for some donors at each locus, so association tests used only the typed subset. According to the authors, the approach could potentially be generalized to other disease states and immunological phenotypes. Across donors, most TCR sequences were observed very rarely, whereas some public TCRs were present in many individuals. Compared with equally common non-associated chains, HLA-associated TCR beta chains in a later analysis were more clonally expanded and had lower generation probabilities. The only immune exposure information available for the cohort was CMV serostatus. According to a later analysis, TCR association rates differed among HLA loci, with DRB1 alleles showing the most associated TCRs and HLA-C alleles showing the fewest. Some IMGT-functional V segments, including TRBV6-2 and TRBV6-3, could not be distinguished by the 87-base-pair reads and were therefore excluded. A cluster of highly shared sequence variants was judged likely to be a technical artifact of the sequencing pipeline. A few of the identified cytomegalovirus-associated TCR beta chains were confirmed in vitro to be specific for cytomegalovirus antigens. A further reported finding was that TCR beta sequences accurately predicted the HLA-A and HLA-B alleles for most subjects in the first cohort. The cohort was sequenced for TCR beta chains only, and without alpha or paired-chain data the features that could be detected were limited. According to a later analysis, most CMV-associated TCR beta chains appeared to be HLA-restricted, and the HLA associations seemed to be driven largely by CMV exposure. A total of some 180 TCR beta chains were listed by the study as associated with cytomegalovirus. Linkage disequilibrium might explain the correlated functional status among segregating V segments, but an unknown experimental factor could not be ruled out. An earlier analysis of around 540 of the donors showed that most TCR beta V segments appeared in productive rearrangements either about 90% or about 30% of the time, which broadly matched IMGT annotations. Several of the top co-occurrence clusters appeared to be linked to parvovirus B19, influenza, CMV and Epstein-Barr virus, according to a later analysis. Because counts were too low, around 18 rarely observed V segments, including chromosome 9 orphons, were left out of the earlier analysis of a few hundred of the donors. Presence/absence analyses assumed roughly uniform sequencing depth across donors, an assumption that may not hold.

From the cysteine up to the phenylalanine, the CDR3 has a length of 15 residues. The retained sequence is limited to the CDR3, 45 bases, with the frame set at the first base. V and J are trimmed by 4 bases and 5 bases, and the gene matches miss 6 bases of the junction. From the germline V gene, CDR1 is SGDLS and CDR2 is YYNGEE. In total, roughly 710 healthy bone marrow donors made up the cohort. All cohort members were sampled while nominally healthy, although unrecorded immune exposures were likely present. The donor tested CMV seronegative and was one of the 352 seronegative cohort members. A peripheral blood sample was collected from each donor, and TCR beta sequencing was performed on peripheral blood mononuclear cells. Genomic DNA was extracted from the blood cell samples with the Qiagen DNeasy Blood Extraction Kit.

Sequenced material: PBMCs. This receptor chain uses TRBV9 and TRBJ2-1; 10 nucleotides in the junction match TRBD2. The TCR sequence derives from a man between 60 and 75 years old in good health and CMV-seronegative. The bases read TGTGCCAGCAGCTTGACCGGGACTAGCGACAATGAGCAGTTCTTC. Translated, this is CASSLTGTSDNEQFF.